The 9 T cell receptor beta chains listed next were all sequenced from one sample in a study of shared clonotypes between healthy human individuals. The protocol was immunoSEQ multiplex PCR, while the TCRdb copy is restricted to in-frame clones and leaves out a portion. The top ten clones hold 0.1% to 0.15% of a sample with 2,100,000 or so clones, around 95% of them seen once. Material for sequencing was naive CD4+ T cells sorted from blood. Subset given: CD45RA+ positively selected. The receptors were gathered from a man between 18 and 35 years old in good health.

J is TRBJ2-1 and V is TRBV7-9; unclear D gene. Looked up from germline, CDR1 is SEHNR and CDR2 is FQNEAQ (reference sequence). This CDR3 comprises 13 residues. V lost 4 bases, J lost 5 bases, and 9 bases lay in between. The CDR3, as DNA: TGTGCCAGCAGCTCTGGACCCGACAATGAGCAGTTCTTC. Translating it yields CASSSGPDNEQFF.

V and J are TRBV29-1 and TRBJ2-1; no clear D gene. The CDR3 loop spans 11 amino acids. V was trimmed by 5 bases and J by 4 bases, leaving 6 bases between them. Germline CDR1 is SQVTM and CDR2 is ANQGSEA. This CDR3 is CSVIVYNEQFF. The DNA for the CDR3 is TGCAGCGTTATAGTTTACAATGAGCAGTTCTTC.

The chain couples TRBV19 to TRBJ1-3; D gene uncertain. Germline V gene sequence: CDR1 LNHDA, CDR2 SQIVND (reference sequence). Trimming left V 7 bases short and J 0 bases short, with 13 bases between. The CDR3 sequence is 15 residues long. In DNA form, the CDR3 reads TGTGCCAGTACCCGGAATAAGGGCTCTGGAAACACCATATATTTT. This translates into CASTRNKGSGNTIYF. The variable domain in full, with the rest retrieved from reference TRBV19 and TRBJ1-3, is DGGITQSPKYLFRKEGQNVTLSCEQNLNHDAMYWYRQDPGQGLRLIYYSQIVNDFQKGDIAEGYSVSREKKESFPLTVTSAQKNPTAFYLCASTRNKGSGNTIYFGEGSWLTVV.

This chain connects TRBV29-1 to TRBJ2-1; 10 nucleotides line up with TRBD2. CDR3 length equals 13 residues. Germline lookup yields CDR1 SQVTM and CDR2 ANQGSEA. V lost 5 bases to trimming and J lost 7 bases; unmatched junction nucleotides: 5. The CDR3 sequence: CSVQAGGPNEQFF. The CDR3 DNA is TGCAGCGTTCAAGCGGGGGGGCCGAATGAGCAGTTCTTC.

The CDR3: CASSSLGGPGRDQYF. CDR3 sequence (DNA): TGTGCCAGCAGCTCCCTAGGGGGTCCGGGTCGGGACCAGTACTTC. The chain joins TRBV7-2 to TRBJ2-5; D possibly corresponds to TRBD1 (6 bases). CDR1 is SGHTA, CDR2 FQGNSA, per germline. With 4 bases removed from V and 10 bases from J, the gap between germline ends came to 22 bases. This CDR3 is 15 amino acids long.

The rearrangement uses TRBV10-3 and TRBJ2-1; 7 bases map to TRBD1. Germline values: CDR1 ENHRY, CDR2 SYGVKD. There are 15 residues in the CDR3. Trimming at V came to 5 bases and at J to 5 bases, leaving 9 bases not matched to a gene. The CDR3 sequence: CAISSTTGTHNEQFF. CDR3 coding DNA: TGTGCCATCAGTTCTACGACAGGGACCCACAATGAGCAGTTCTTC.

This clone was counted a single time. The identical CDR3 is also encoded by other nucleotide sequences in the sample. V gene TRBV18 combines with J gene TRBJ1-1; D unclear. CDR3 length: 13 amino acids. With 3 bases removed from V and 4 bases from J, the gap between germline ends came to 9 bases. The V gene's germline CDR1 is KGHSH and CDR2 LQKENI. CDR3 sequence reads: CASSPKGGTEAFF. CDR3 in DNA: TGTGCCAGCTCACCTAAGGGTGGCACTGAAGCTTTCTTT.

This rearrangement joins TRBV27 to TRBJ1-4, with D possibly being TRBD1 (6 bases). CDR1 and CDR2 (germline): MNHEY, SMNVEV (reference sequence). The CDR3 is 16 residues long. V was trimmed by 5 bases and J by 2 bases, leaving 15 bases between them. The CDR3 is CASSKQGSGTNEKLFF. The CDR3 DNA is TGTGCCAGCAGTAAACAGGGTTCAGGGACTAATGAAAAACTGTTTTTT.

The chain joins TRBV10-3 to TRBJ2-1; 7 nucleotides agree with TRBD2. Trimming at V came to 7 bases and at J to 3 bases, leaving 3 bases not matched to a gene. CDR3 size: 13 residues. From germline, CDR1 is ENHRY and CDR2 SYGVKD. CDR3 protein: CAITGGSYNEQFF. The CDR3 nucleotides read TGTGCCATCACAGGCGGGAGCTACAATGAGCAGTTCTTC.